The 19 T cell receptor beta chains presented below share a single source sample, sequenced in a study of Graves' ophthalmopathy and Graves' hyperthyroidism. The study amplified TCR beta CDR3 regions using RNA transcripts. RT-PCR with HTBI primers came first, then second-round multiplex PCR. Using its own MiXCR run on the multiplex PCR reads, TCRdb lists one record per CDR3 protein. Of 900,000 to 1,200,000 distinct CDR3 sequences in the sample, 35% to 45% were seen once. The sample consisted of peripheral blood or thyroid tissue (not recorded which). The source of these receptors is an adult man with Graves' hyperthyroidism.

This clonotype occurred many times. The rearrangement links TRBV9 to TRBJ1-1; no clear D. The CDR3 has 14 residues. The germline V and J ends were trimmed by 0 bases and 1 base, with 7 bases remaining between them. Germline V CDR1 and CDR2: SGDLS, YYNGEE. CDR3 residues: CASSVGAGNTEAFF. CDR3 nucleotide sequence: TGTGCCAGCAGCGTAGGAGCGGGGAACACTGAAGCTTTCTTT.

For this clonotype: Given the absence of the conserved phenylalanine or tryptophan at the CDR3 end, a read error is likely. The DNA is omitted, as the CDR3 cannot be located on it reliably, and the CDR3 follows TCRdb's listing. The CDR3 protein is CASSSLPVAS. V usage is TRBV7-9 and J usage is TRBJ1-1. Germline CDR1 SEHNR, CDR2 FQNEAQ (reference sequence). Including both end residues, the CDR3 is 10 amino acids long.

This clonotype was picked up many times. The chain recombines TRBV7-2 with TRBJ2-7, with D possibly matching TRBD1 (6 bases). Germline CDR1 and CDR2: SGHTA and FQGNSA. Trimming stripped 5 bases from V and 3 bases from J, with 11 bases between. The CDR3 is 13 amino acids. The DNA for the CDR3 is TGTGCCAGCAGCATACTACAGGGCTACGAGCAGTACTTC. Its translation is CASSILQGYEQYF.

The sample holds a few counts of this clonotype. The junction shows a germline mismatch at one end, possibly a read error. The CDR3 nucleotides are TGTGCCAGTAGCTTAGGAACCGGGACAGGGGCGATCGATACGCAGTATTTT. It is translated as CASSLGTGTGAIDTQYF. V and J are TRBV7-8 and TRBJ2-3; 10 bases are a match to TRBD1. This CDR3 is 17 amino acids long. Germline assignment: CDR1 SGHVS and CDR2 FQNEAQ.

The CDR3 loop is CASSEKNIQYF. As DNA, the CDR3 is TGTGCCAGCAGCGAGAAAAACATTCAGTACTTC. This chain links TRBV7-9 with TRBJ2-7; D uncertain. The tail of the sequence fits TRBJ2-4 better, so the J call may be wrong. Germline CDR1 reads SEHNR; CDR2 reads FQNEAQ (reference sequence). This CDR3 contains 11 residues.

This clonotype has more than one count but fewer than ten. This chain joins TRBV12-3 or TRBV12-4 and TRBJ2-5; D is unclear. Trimming removed 8 bases from V and 9 bases from J, with 7 bases in between. The CDR3 covers 9 residues. The DNA of the CDR3 is TGTGCCAGCGCACCCCCCCAGTACTTC. This sequence encodes CASAPPQYF.

This clonotype has just a few counts. The rearrangement uses TRBV5-4 and TRBJ1-4; 8 bases fit TRBD1. Germline V CDR1 and CDR2: SGHNT, YYREEE (reference sequence). The CDR3 consists of 18 residues. With V trimmed by 0 bases and J by 7 bases, 14 bases remained unmatched. In nucleotides, the CDR3 is TGTGCCAGCAGCTTGGGACAGGCAGGGACAGGAGGTTTTGAAAAACTGTTTTTT. Encoded protein: CASSLGQAGTGGFEKLFF.

This clonotype was detected many times. The chain carries TRBV29-1 and TRBJ1-2; D unresolved. There are 10 residues in the CDR3. In germline, CDR1 is SQVTM, CDR2 ANQGSEA. V lost 3 bases to trimming and J lost 6 bases, with 5 bases between them. CDR3 sequence (DNA): TGCAGCGTTGATAAGGATGGCTACACCTTC. It yields the protein CSVDKDGYTF.

This clonotype came up a few times. The rearrangement links TRBV12-3 or TRBV12-4 to TRBJ2-2; D ambiguous. The V and J ends lost 7 bases and 7 bases respectively, with 10 bases between them. The CDR3 spans 12 residues. CDR3 in amino acids: CASTKRFGELFF. In DNA, the CDR3 is TGTGCCAGCACCAAAAGATTCGGGGAGCTGTTTTTT.

As for this clonotype: A clone one base away is much larger, so this may be a read error. The chain links TRBV12-3 or TRBV12-4 to TRBJ2-7; D assignment may be TRBD1 or TRBD2 (6 bases each). The V end was cut by 3 bases, the J end by 5 bases, with 14 bases between. CDR3 length equals 14 residues. The CDR3 DNA is TGTGCCAGCAGTTTCGGGAGCCCAGGGGACGAGCAGTACTTC. This sequence encodes CASSFGSPGDEQYF.

The chain employs TRBV7-9 and TRBJ2-7, with TRBD2 matching over 7 bases. The junction had 6 bases not matched to a gene; V was cut back by 4 bases and J by 3 bases. Germline V gene data show CDR1 as SEHNR and CDR2 as FQNEAQ (reference sequence). The CDR3 is 14 amino acids. This CDR3 is CASSSHREGYEQYF. The CDR3 nucleotides are TGTGCCAGCAGCTCCCATAGGGAGGGCTACGAGCAGTACTTC.

V is TRBV27 and J is TRBJ1-5, with D perhaps TRBD1 (5 bases). The CDR3 consists of 19 residues. The V gene lost 0 bases and the J gene lost 5 bases, with 23 bases spanning the gap. CDR1 and CDR2 from the germline V gene are MNHEY and SMNVEV (reference sequence). The CDR3 protein is CASSLSHTRAEGFYQPQHF. CDR3 in DNA: TGTGCCAGCAGTTTATCTCACACGAGGGCTGAGGGGTTCTATCAGCCCCAGCATTTT.

This clonotype has a count of ten or more. The chain has TRBV10-3 and TRBJ2-7; tentative D call: TRBD1 (7 bases). The CDR3 covers 14 residues. The V gene lost 6 bases and the J gene lost 2 bases, with 14 bases spanning the gap. CDR1 and CDR2 (germline): ENHRY, SYGVKD. CDR3 DNA: TGTGCCATCAGGCGGGACAGTCAAGCCTACGAGCAGTACTTC. It is translated as CAIRRDSQAYEQYF.

This clonotype appeared a few times. This rearrangement joins TRBV28 to TRBJ2-6; D possibly uses TRBD1 or TRBD2 (5 bases each). CDR1 is MDHEN and CDR2 is SYDVKM in the germline V gene. V lost 3 bases, J lost 3 bases, and 12 bases lay in between. This CDR3 is 16 amino acids long. The CDR3 is CASSFSLGDGANVLTF. The DNA of the CDR3 is TGTGCCAGCAGTTTTAGTCTGGGGGATGGGGCCAACGTCCTGACTTTC.

This sequence joins TRBV7-7 and TRBJ2-5; 9 bases are shared with TRBD1. Germline V gene data show CDR1 as SSHAT and CDR2 as FNYEAQ (reference sequence). With V trimmed by 5 bases and J by 2 bases, 6 bases remained unmatched. CDR3 length equals 15 residues. CDR3 protein: CASSDPTGGQETQYF. DNA for the CDR3: TGTGCCAGCAGCGACCCGACAGGGGGTCAAGAGACCCAGTACTTC.

To note about this clonotype: One end of the junction is discordant with germline, which a read error may explain. The V and J genes are TRBV20-1 and TRBJ1-5, with unresolved D. Germline assignment: CDR1 DFQATT and CDR2 SNEGSKA (reference sequence). The CDR3 has 13 residues. CDR3 region: CSAGREEHQPHHF. The DNA of the CDR3 is TGCAGTGCCGGCCGTGAGGAACATCAGCCCCATCATTTT.

A word on this clonotype: A much larger clone differs by one base, so this may be a read error. For the CDR3, the DNA is TGTGCCAGCACCCCACCGGGGTACACTGAAGCTTTCTTT. This gives the protein CASTPPGYTEAFF. The chain carries TRBV2 and TRBJ1-1; D gene ambiguous. Trimming left V 7 bases short and J 3 bases short, with 12 bases between. The CDR3 has 13 amino acids. Germline V lookup: CDR1 SNHLY, CDR2 FYNNEI. The whole variable domain, filled in from reference TRBV2 and TRBJ1-1, reads EPEVTQTPSHQVTQMGQEVILRCVPISNHLYFYWYRQILGQKVEFLVSFYNNEISEKSEIFDDQFSVERPDGSNFTLKIRSTKLEDSAMYFCASTPPGYTEAFFGQGTRLTVV.

This clonotype occurred a few times. The chain is built from TRBV10-2 and TRBJ1-1; TRBD1 matches 7 bases. The V gene end was trimmed by 0 bases and the J gene end by 0 bases; junction bases not matched to a gene: 4. The CDR3 length is 16 residues. Per germline, CDR1 WSHSY and CDR2 SAAADI. The CDR3 DNA reads as TGCGCCAGCAGTGAGTCGGAGGACAGGCTGAACACTGAAGCTTTCTTT. Translated, it gives CASSESEDRLNTEAFF.

In its sample, this clonotype was seen many times. The CDR3: CASSTSFGYTF. The CDR3 coding sequence is TGTGCCAGCAGTACAAGCTTTGGCTACACCTTC. The chain links TRBV12-3 or TRBV12-4 to TRBJ1-2; D is uncertain. The V gene lost 5 bases and the J gene lost 7 bases, with 8 bases spanning the gap. This CDR3 is built from 11 residues.